The 28 T cell receptor beta chains in this list originate from one sample, sequenced in a study of blood T cells in healthy people across ages. Combining a sample-barcoded 5' primer with a J-beta primer mix, a second PCR ran for about 7 to 11 cycles. TCRdb re-derived calls from the 5' RACE reads in MiXCR, one entry per CDR3 protein. The table lists more than 800,000 distinct CDR3 sequences, more than 25% of them singletons. Sequenced material: blood. The receptors here all came from a woman of 80 years or more in good health.

At least ten counts were recorded for this clonotype. The genes are TRBV27 and TRBJ2-7; D ambiguous. The germline V gene encodes CDR1 MNHEY and CDR2 SMNVEV (reference sequence). Trimming shortened V by 4 bases and J by 5 bases, and 15 bases separated the two germline ends. The CDR3 totals 14 residues. CDR3 DNA: TGTGCCAGCAGTTCCACCTCCTTTAGGAACGAGCAGTACTTC. It encodes CASSSTSFRNEQYF.

The rearrangement uses TRBV18 and TRBJ2-1, with D perhaps given as TRBD1 or TRBD2 (5 bases each). Near its end, the DNA agrees better with TRBJ2-7, so the J call may be wrong. Germline V gene sequence: CDR1 KGHSH, CDR2 LQKENI. The CDR3 is 16 residues long. CDR3 in DNA: TGTGCCAGCTCACCACCCGCAGGGAGCTCCTACAATGAGCAGTACTTC. Translation gives CASSPPAGSSYNEQYF.

This clonotype came up a few times. The V gene is TRBV18, the J gene TRBJ1-2, with TRBD1 identical over 10 bases. In germline, CDR1 is KGHSH, CDR2 LQKENI. After removal of 3 bases from V and 3 bases from J, the junction contained 4 bases not matched to a gene. The CDR3 sequence is 15 residues long. The CDR3 region is CASSPSGQGDYGYTF. Written as DNA, the CDR3 is TGTGCCAGCTCACCTTCTGGACAGGGGGACTATGGCTACACCTTC.

This clonotype has more than one count but fewer than ten. The rearrangement links TRBV6-2 or TRBV6-3 to TRBJ1-5; D ambiguous. This CDR3 spans 15 amino acids. V lost 7 bases and J 4 bases, leaving 17 bases between the germline ends. CDR1 is MNHEY and CDR2 is SVGEGT in the germline V gene. The chain's CDR3 is CASTSPEGGNQPQHF. In nucleotides, the CDR3 is TGTGCCAGCACGTCGCCAGAAGGTGGGAATCAGCCCCAGCATTTT.

This clonotype has at least ten counts. The J gene is TRBJ1-5, the V gene TRBV25-1; D remains ambiguous. The CDR3 loop spans 12 amino acids. The germline V and J ends were trimmed by 3 bases and 6 bases, with 6 bases remaining between them. The germline CDR1 and CDR2 sequences are MGHDK and SYGVNS. CDR3 DNA sequence: TGTGCCAGCAGTGATGTGGGTCAGCCCCAGCATTTT. Translation gives CASSDVGQPQHF.

Turning to this clonotype: Germline and junction disagree at one end, which may indicate a read error. V is TRBV19 and J is TRBJ1-1; the match to TRBD1 covers 9 bases. The germline V gene has CDR1 LNHDA and CDR2 SQIVND (reference sequence). The length of the CDR3 is 13 residues. CDR3 coding DNA: TGTGCGAGTACCTACGGGACAGGGTCTCGAGCTTTCTTT. Residues: CASTYGTGSRAFF. Drawing the rest from reference TRBV19 and TRBJ1-1, the complete variable domain is DGGITQSPKYLFRKEGQNVTLSCEQNLNHDAMYWYRQDPGQGLRLIYYSQIVNDFQKGDIAEGYSVSREKKESFPLTVTSAQKNPTAFYLCASTYGTGSRAFFGQGTRLTVV.

The chain uses TRBV21-1 and TRBJ2-7; TRBD1 reflects the table's D call only, with no check against the DNA. TRBV21-1 is recorded as a pseudogene. The CDR3 length is 14 residues. CDR3 sequence (DNA): TGTGCCAGCAGCAAAGTCCCCAGTCCCTACGAGCAGTACGTC. This sequence encodes CASSKVPSPYEQYV.

Sample share makes this clonotype medium-sized. V and J are TRBV20-1 and TRBJ1-2; 8 bases map to TRBD1. Germline lookup yields CDR1 DFQATT and CDR2 SNEGSKA (reference sequence). The CDR3 extends over 13 amino acids. Trimming at V came to 5 bases and at J to 4 bases, leaving 6 bases not matched to a gene. The CDR3 here is CSAHAGTGYGYTF. The CDR3 DNA reads TGCAGTGCTCATGCCGGGACAGGCTATGGCTACACCTTC.

The V gene is TRBV6-2 or TRBV6-3, the J gene TRBJ2-2; D might be TRBD1 (5 bases). The CDR3 is made up of 16 amino acids. Per germline, CDR1 MNHEY and CDR2 SVGEGT. Trimming pared 2 bases from V and 2 bases from J, leaving 12 bases between. The CDR3 loop reads CASSYQGQGNTGELFF. The CDR3 nucleotides are TGTGCCAGCAGTTACCAAGGGCAGGGTAACACCGGGGAGCTGTTTTTT.

As DNA, the CDR3 is TGCGCCAGCAGCTTGGAGAGGGCAGAGATTACCGGGGAGCTGTTTTTT. It translates to CASSLERAEITGELFF. The chain carries TRBV5-1 and TRBJ2-2, with a weak D call TRBD2 (5 bases). V lost 0 bases, J lost 5 bases, and 14 bases lay in between. Germline values: CDR1 SGHRS, CDR2 YFSETQ. The CDR3 consists of 16 residues.

This clonotype was seen many times. This chain uses TRBV3-1 with TRBJ2-7, with 8 positions matching TRBD2. The trim removed 1 base at V and 2 bases at J, leaving 10 bases unmatched. CDR1 LGHDT and CDR2 YNNKEL come from the germline V gene (reference sequence). The CDR3 is 17 amino acids. CDR3 region: CASSQGLEAAGAYEQYF. As DNA, the CDR3 is TGTGCCAGCAGCCAAGGGCTCGAGGCAGCGGGGGCCTACGAGCAGTACTTC.

This clonotype showed up many times. J is TRBJ2-7 and V is TRBV20-1; D may match TRBD1 or TRBD2 (6 bases each). The germline V gene has CDR1 DFQATT and CDR2 SNEGSKA (reference sequence). This CDR3 is 15 amino acids long. V lost 0 bases and J 3 bases, leaving 15 bases between the germline ends. The DNA of the CDR3 is TGCAGTGCTAGAGATCTGGGGGGCCCCCTCTACGAGCAGTACTTC. It encodes CSARDLGGPLYEQYF.

This clonotype came up many times. V is TRBV6-1 and J is TRBJ2-3; a possible D gene is TRBD1 (6 bases). Trimming pared 0 bases from V and 2 bases from J, leaving 15 bases between. Germline CDR1 reads MNHNS; CDR2 reads SASEGT. The CDR3 sequence is 17 residues long. The CDR3, as DNA: TGTGCCAGCAGTGAAGCCGACAGGTCGAGATTCACAGATACGCAGTATTTT. It yields the protein CASSEADRSRFTDTQYF.

Details on this clonotype: This clone may be a read error of a much larger clone one base away. CDR3 DNA: TGCAGTGCTGGAAGGGGGGGGACCTACAATGGGCAGTTCTTC. This gives the protein CSAGRGGTYNGQFF. V usage is TRBV20-1 and J usage is TRBJ2-1, with D perhaps TRBD2 (7 bases). The CDR3 runs to 14 residues. CDR1 is DFQATT, CDR2 SNEGSKA, per germline (reference sequence).

This clonotype turned up a few times. The J gene is TRBJ2-3, the V gene TRBV6-2 or TRBV6-3; 7 positions match TRBD2. CDR3 size: 14 residues. Germline CDR1 and CDR2: MNHEY and SVGEGT. Losses at the gene ends were 6 bases for V and 8 bases for J; bases not matched to a gene: 11. In DNA, the CDR3 is TGTGCCAGCAGACCACCGGGGGGTATCGGTACGCAGTATTTT. Its protein is CASRPPGGIGTQYF.

In the case of this clonotype: One end of the junction varies from germline; a read error may be responsible. The chain links TRBV5-1 to TRBJ2-3; 7 nucleotides agree with TRBD1. The CDR3 has 15 amino acids. Germline values: CDR1 SGHRS, CDR2 YFSETQ. As DNA, the CDR3 is TGCGCCAGCCGACAGGGCTTGAGGGGCACAGATACACAGTATTTT. It codes for CASRQGLRGTDTQYF.

To note about this clonotype: The junction shows a germline mismatch at one end, possibly a read error. The J gene is TRBJ2-1, the V gene TRBV5-6, with D unclear. The CDR3 has 11 amino acids. The V gene's germline CDR1 is SGHDT and CDR2 YYEEEE. CDR3 nucleotide sequence: TGTGACAGCAGCTTGATTAATGAGCAGTTCTTC. Translating gives CDSSLINEQFF.

The chain joins TRBV20-1 to TRBJ1-4; D gene uncertain. Germline CDR1 reads DFQATT; CDR2 reads SNEGSKA (reference sequence). The CDR3 is 14 residues long. Trimming took off 0 bases at V and 0 bases at J, with 5 bases between the two ends. This chain's CDR3 is CSARDIATNEKLFF. The CDR3 nucleotides are TGCAGTGCTAGAGATATAGCAACTAATGAAAAACTGTTTTTT.

Remarks on this clonotype: Since a much larger clone is just one base distant, this may be a read error. V usage is TRBV2 and J usage is TRBJ2-5, with D possibly matching TRBD2 (6 bases). CDR3 length: 11 residues. Germline V gene lookup returns CDR1 SNHLY and CDR2 FYNNEI. V lost 5 bases, J lost 12 bases, and 13 bases lay in between. The CDR3 region is CASSTRGSEYF. In DNA form, the CDR3 reads TGTGCCAGCAGTACCCGGGGGAGTGAGTACTTC.

CDR3 nucleotides: TGTGCCAGCAGCCGAGGCCTAGCGGGGCGAGGTACGCAGTATTTT. Its translation is CASSRGLAGRGTQYF. V is TRBV7-2 and J is TRBJ2-3; 9 nucleotides match TRBD2. The ends lost 5 bases at V and 8 bases at J; junction bases unmatched: 11. Germline values: CDR1 SGHTA, CDR2 FQGNSA. The CDR3 consists of 15 residues.

Many counts were recorded for this clonotype. The gene calls are TRBV29-1 and TRBJ2-5, with D perhaps TRBD1 (5 bases). The CDR3 covers 12 residues. Between the trimmed V and J ends, which lost 5 bases and 5 bases, there was a span of 12 bases. Germline V gene sequence: CDR1 SQVTM, CDR2 ANQGSEA. In DNA form, the CDR3 reads TGCAGCGTTTCTCAGGGCCGGGAGACCCAGTACTTC. Translation gives CSVSQGRETQYF.

In regard to this clonotype: This clone may be a read error of a much larger clone one base away. The genes are TRBV28 and TRBJ2-7; 7 nucleotides match TRBD1. The CDR3 is 16 residues long. The germline V gene has CDR1 MDHEN and CDR2 SYDVKM. Unmatched junction bases numbered 18, after V lost 10 bases and J lost 3 bases. Here the CDR3 reads CATQPTGQPRFYEQYF. Written as DNA, the CDR3 is TGTGCCACCCAGCCGACGGGACAGCCGCGCTTCTACGAGCAGTACTTC.

This clonotype was detected a few times. V usage is TRBV29-1 and J usage is TRBJ2-3, with 8 nucleotides matching TRBD2. The germline CDR1 and CDR2 sequences are SQVTM and ANQGSEA. The V and J ends lost 6 bases and 1 base, in that order; junction bases with no gene match: 3. This CDR3 has 13 amino acids. The CDR3 sequence is CSVRGAGTDTQYF. Here the CDR3 DNA reads TGCAGCGTGCGGGGGGCAGGCACAGATACGCAGTATTTT.

The chain carries TRBV7-2 and TRBJ2-1, with TRBD2 identical over 11 bases. The V gene end was trimmed by 4 bases and the J gene end by 9 bases; junction bases not matched to a gene: 5. Germline values: CDR1 SGHTA, CDR2 FQGNSA. The CDR3 totals 14 residues. The CDR3 here is CASSCSGGVVEQFF. The CDR3, as DNA: TGTGCCAGCAGCTGTAGCGGGGGGGTCGTTGAGCAGTTCTTC.

The rearrangement links TRBV30 to TRBJ1-5, with 9 nucleotides matching TRBD1. V was pared by 4 bases and J by 4 bases, with 8 bases of the junction left unmatched. Germline values: CDR1 GTSNPN, CDR2 SVGIG (reference sequence). CDR3 length: 15 amino acids. This chain's CDR3 is CAWIEKGTGNQPQHF. The CDR3 coding sequence is TGTGCCTGGATAGAAAAGGGGACAGGGAATCAGCCCCAGCATTTT. The full variable domain, in which reference TRBV30 and TRBJ1-5 provide the parts outside the CDR3, is SQTIHQWPATLVQPVGSPLSLECTVEGTSNPNLYWYRQAAGRGLQLLFYSVGIGQISSEVPQNLSASRPQDRQFILSSKKLLLSDSGFYLCAWIEKGTGNQPQHFGDGTRLSIL.

V is TRBV18 and J is TRBJ2-7; 11 bases are shared with TRBD2. The assigned J gene may be wrong: the sequence end matches TRBJ2-5 better. This CDR3 spans 17 amino acids. Germline CDR1 reads KGHSH; CDR2 reads LQKENI. CDR3: CASSPIWGTSGGETQYF. The CDR3 DNA reads TGTGCCAGCTCACCAATATGGGGCACTAGCGGGGGAGAGACCCAGTACTTC.

The chain combines TRBV11-2 with TRBJ2-7; tentatively, D is TRBD1 or TRBD2 (5 bases each). The germline CDR1 and CDR2 sequences are SGHAT and FQNNGV. Deletions cut 5 bases from V and 3 bases from J, with 14 bases between. The CDR3 has 14 residues. In nucleotides, the CDR3 is TGTGCCAGCAGCACGGGACCCTTTCTCTACGAGCAGTACTTC. It is translated as CASSTGPFLYEQYF.

This clonotype occurred many times. V gene TRBV20-1 combines with J gene TRBJ1-6; 9 bases are a match to TRBD1. Unmatched junction bases numbered 9, after V lost 5 bases and J lost 4 bases. The CDR3 is 16 amino acids. The germline gives CDR1 DFQATT, CDR2 SNEGSKA (reference sequence). DNA of the CDR3: TGCAGTGCTGGCCGACCCGGGACAGGGTATAATTCACCCCTCCACTTT. Residues: CSAGRPGTGYNSPLHF.